These 5 T cell receptor beta chains originate from one sample sequenced in a study of T cell responses to AZD1222 COVID-19 vaccine (dated by TCRdb to the early 2020s). Taken with the paper, the label for time point translates to: baseline before first vaccination. The library was built by means of the immunoSEQ multiplex PCR assay. TCRdb took over this immuneACCESS table, retaining in-frame rearrangements with V and J assigned. Such tables are incomplete; in checked studies, under half of the missing clones stem from an unresolved V gene, and the remainder is unexplained. Across this sample there are 150,000 to 200,000 clones, with approximately 94% seen only once. Together, the top ten hold roughly 9.2% of the sample. The sequencing here drew on peripheral blood, taken on day 0 of AZD1222 vaccination. These receptors were collected from an adult in good health.

The V gene is TRBV19, the J gene TRBJ1-1; maybe TRBD1 (5 bases). V lost 4 bases, J lost 0 bases, and 9 bases lay in between. The CDR3 is 14 residues long. Per the germline V gene, CDR1 is LNHDA and CDR2 is SQIVND (reference sequence). In DNA form, the CDR3 reads TGTGCCAGTAGTACCCGGGGCCTGAACACTGAAGCTTTCTTT. Its protein is CASSTRGLNTEAFF.

The rearrangement uses TRBV6-2 or TRBV6-3 and TRBJ1-6; 8 bases align to TRBD1. This CDR3 is built from 14 residues. Per the germline V gene, CDR1 is MNHEY and CDR2 is SVGEGT. V shed 4 bases, J shed 7 bases, and the junction held 3 bases outside the gene matches. The DNA for the CDR3 is TGTGCCAGCAGTTGGACAGGGCTGAATTCACCCCTCCACTTT. Amino acid sequence: CASSWTGLNSPLHF.

The chain combines TRBV29-1 with TRBJ2-1, with TRBD1 as a possible D gene (6 bases). V was pared by 6 bases and J by 0 bases, with 9 bases between. CDR3 length: 13 amino acids. Germline V gene data show CDR1 as SQVTM and CDR2 as ANQGSEA. The CDR3 reads CSVIGGSYNEQFF. The CDR3 DNA is TGCAGCGTAATAGGGGGCTCCTACAATGAGCAGTTCTTC.

In its sample, this clone was seen once. V and J are TRBV6-1 and TRBJ1-5, with D perhaps TRBD1 (5 bases). CDR1 is MNHNS and CDR2 is SASEGT in the germline V gene. The V end lost 0 bases, the J end lost 2 bases, and 8 bases lay between the germline ends. There are 15 residues in the CDR3. As DNA, the CDR3 is TGTGCCAGCAGTGAAGCGGAGGGGCGCAATCAGCCCCAGCATTTT. The encoded protein is CASSEAEGRNQPQHF.

The chain couples TRBV19 to TRBJ1-1; D remains ambiguous. The germline V and J ends were trimmed by 6 bases and 4 bases, with 12 bases remaining between them. Germline CDR1 is LNHDA and CDR2 is SQIVND (reference sequence). The CDR3 consists of 13 residues. CDR3 region: CASSPDTTTEAFF. In DNA form, the CDR3 reads TGTGCCAGTAGCCCAGACACTACCACTGAAGCTTTCTTT.